This is a list of T cell receptor beta chains from one sample in a study of CD8+ T cells in alopecia areata. Sequencing was performed with immunoSEQ multiplex PCR; in TCRdb, only in-frame clones are kept and a portion is missing. The sample comprises some 170,000 clones, about 66% of which are singletons, and about an eighth rests with the top ten. The material was CD8+ T cells sorted from blood, obtained at week 0. Receptors were obtained from a human donor with alopecia areata. CDR3s include the opening cysteine and the closing phenylalanine or tryptophan. The D gene is left open where the match is weak. Clone sizes are given selectively: once, few, many, or a class where the clone is expanded.

clone_size	v_call	d_call	j_call	cdr3_nt	cdr3_aa
.	TRBV4-1	.	TRBJ2-3	TGCGCCAGCAGCCAAGCTTACAGGAGCACAGATACGCAGTATTTT	CASSQAYRSTDTQYF
.	TRBV5-1	.	TRBJ2-3	TGCGCCAGCAGCCTACCGGATACAGGGCGGGCAGATACGCAGTATTTT	CASSLPDTGRADTQYF
.	TRBV12-5	.	TRBJ2-1	TGTGCTAGTGGTTTGAGGGACGCTTCCTACAATGAGCAGTTCTTC	CASGLRDASYNEQFF
.	TRBV4-1	.	TRBJ1-1	TGCGCCAGCAGCCAAGGTGTAGGGCGGGCAGCTTTCTTT	CASSQGVGRAAFF
.	TRBV30	TRBD1	TRBJ1-3	TGTGCCTGGGCAAAAATCCCGACAGGGGTGGTCGGAAACACCATATATTTT	CAWAKIPTGVVGNTIYF
.	TRBV11-2	.	TRBJ2-5	TGTGCCAGCAGCTTAGTGGGGGCGGACCAAGAGACCCAGTACTTC	CASSLVGADQETQYF
.	TRBV11-2	TRBD2	TRBJ2-2	TGTGCCAGCAGCGCGAGCGGGACTCCAGGCCGGGAGCTGTTTTTT	CASSASGTPGRELFF
.	TRBV9	.	TRBJ1-2	TGTGCCAGCAGCCTGCAGGGTGAGGCCTATGGCTACACCTTC	CASSLQGEAYGYTF
.	TRBV5-6	.	TRBJ1-6	TGTGCCAGCAGCTTAGGGGATTCACCCCTCCACTTT	CASSLGDSPLHF
.	TRBV7-9	.	TRBJ2-7	TGTGCCAGCAGCTCGGACGGGGCTTACGAGCAGTACTTC	CASSSDGAYEQYF
.	TRBV9	TRBD1	TRBJ2-1	TGTGCCAGCAGCGTAGGGACAGGGCGGGCGAATGAGCAGTTCTTC	CASSVGTGRANEQFF
.	TRBV4-1	.	TRBJ2-5	TGCGCCAGCGCCGATCGGGGGGCGAATGGAGAGACCCAGTACTTC	CASADRGANGETQYF
.	TRBV30	.	TRBJ1-3	TGTGCCTGGGACTCGGACGGATCTGGAAACACCATATATTTT	CAWDSDGSGNTIYF
.	TRBV13	.	TRBJ2-4	TGCGCCAGCAGCTTATCGGCCGGCGGTAACATTCAGTACTTC	CASSLSAGGNIQYF
.	TRBV9	TRBD1	TRBJ1-6	TGTGCCAGCAGCGCGGGACAGGGAGGTTCACCCCTCCACTTT	CASSAGQGGSPLHF
.	TRBV5-6	.	TRBJ2-3	TGTGCCAGCAGCTTCGGCACAGGGTATTCAGATACGCAGTATTTT	CASSFGTGYSDTQYF
.	TRBV27	.	TRBJ2-3	TGTGCCAGCAGTTTATTCGGCTTGAGCGCAGATACGCAGTATTTT	CASSLFGLSADTQYF
.	TRBV30	.	TRBJ2-4	TGTGCCTGGAGTGTTGGGGGGTTAAACATTCAGTACTTC	CAWSVGGLNIQYF
.	TRBV4-1	.	TRBJ2-5	TGCGCCAGCAGCCCTAACCCTCCGACTGAGACCCAGTACTTC	CASSPNPPTETQYF
.	TRBV18	.	TRBJ2-7	TGTGCCAGCTCACTCAGGGCCCCAGGTGTCTACGAGCAGTACTTC	CASSLRAPGVYEQYF
.	TRBV19	.	TRBJ1-2	TGTGCCAGTGGGGGACCTAATGGCTACACCTTC	CASGGPNGYTF
.	TRBV4-1	.	TRBJ2-7	TGCGCCAGCAGCGACTGGGGGGACTCATCCTACGAGCAGTACTTC	CASSDWGDSSYEQYF
.	TRBV30	.	TRBJ2-1	TGTGCCTGGGACCCTGGGGTGAAGGAGCAGTTCTTC	CAWDPGVKEQFF
.	TRBV29-1	.	TRBJ1-2	TGCAGCGTTGTCGCAGACTATGGCTACACCTTC	CSVVADYGYTF
.	TRBV5-4	TRBD1	TRBJ1-4	TGTGCCAGCAGCCTATCTGACAGGGCCAATGAAAAACTGTTTTTT	CASSLSDRANEKLFF
once	TRBV4-1	.	TRBJ2-7	TGCGCCAGCAGCCAAGCACCAACCGGGACGGGGGACTACGAGCAGTACTTC	CASSQAPTGTGDYEQYF
once	TRBV4-1	.	TRBJ2-5	TGCGCCAGCAGCCAATCGGTAGGCCAAGAGACCCAGTACTTC	CASSQSVGQETQYF
.	TRBV30	TRBD1	TRBJ2-2	TGTGCCTGGACCCAGGGGGACGCGAACACCGGGGAGCTGTTTTTT	CAWTQGDANTGELFF
.	TRBV30	.	TRBJ2-3	TGTGCCTGGAGTGTACTCATGGGGCGAAAATTCCCCGATACGCAGTATTTT	CAWSVLMGRKFPDTQYF
few	TRBV7-9	.	TRBJ1-1	TGTGCCAGCTCCGGCACTGAAGCTTTCTTT	CASSGTEAFF
.	TRBV15	.	TRBJ2-6	TGTGCCACCGAACCTCGCTCTGGGGCCAACGTCCTGACTTTC	CATEPRSGANVLTF
.	TRBV30	TRBD1	TRBJ1-2	TGTGCCTGGACTCCGGGACAGGGGGCGCGGATTGGCTACACCTTC	CAWTPGQGARIGYTF
once	TRBV2	.	TRBJ1-4	TGTGCCAGCAGCAACAGGGCGACGACTAATGAAAAACTGTTTTTT	CASSNRATTNEKLFF
.	TRBV9	TRBD1	TRBJ2-7	TGTGCCAGCAGCGACAATCCGGGACAGGGTGTATACGAGCAGTACTTC	CASSDNPGQGVYEQYF
.	TRBV27	.	TRBJ1-5	TGTGCCAGCGGCCTTGGGGGCTCTCAGCCCCAGCATTTT	CASGLGGSQPQHF
.	TRBV27	.	TRBJ2-3	TGTGCCAGCAGTTTGCAACAGCCTAGCACAGATACGCAGTATTTT	CASSLQQPSTDTQYF
.	TRBV6-4	.	TRBJ1-6	TGTGCCAGCAGTGACTCGGGTCCGGGGACCGTCAATTCACCCCTCCACTTT	CASSDSGPGTVNSPLHF
.	TRBV29-1	.	TRBJ1-2	TGCAGCGGAGGACGGCTGGGTGCCAACTATGGCTACACCTTC	CSGGRLGANYGYTF
.	TRBV4-1	.	TRBJ2-7	TGCGCCAGCAGCCAAGCGAGTAGTCGGGCGACCTACGAGCAGTACTTC	CASSQASSRATYEQYF
.	TRBV6-5	TRBD1	TRBJ2-1	TGTGCCAGCAGTTACGACAGGGGAGATGAGCAGTTCTTC	CASSYDRGDEQFF
.	TRBV14	.	TRBJ2-5	TGTGCCAGCAGCCAAGCAACAGGGCAGCCTCGGGAGACCCAGTACTTC	CASSQATGQPRETQYF
.	TRBV23-1	TRBD2	TRBJ2-3	TGCGCCAGCGGACCAGCGGGGGGAGGGAAAGATACGCAGTATTTT	CASGPAGGGKDTQYF
.	TRBV12-5	TRBD1	TRBJ1-1	TGTGCTAGTGGAAGCACAGGGGGACCGAACACTGAAGCTTTCTTT	CASGSTGGPNTEAFF
.	TRBV2	TRBD1	TRBJ2-2	TGTGCCAGCGGGACAGGGATGGAGCTGTTTTTT	CASGTGMELFF
.	TRBV29-1	.	TRBJ1-1	TGCAGCGTTGTTAGCAGACTCGCTGAAGCTTTCTTT	CSVVSRLAEAFF
.	TRBV12-5	.	TRBJ2-3	TGTGCTAGTGGTTCCAAGGACCGGTGGCCAGATACGCAGTATTTT	CASGSKDRWPDTQYF
.	TRBV6-1	TRBD1	TRBJ1-5	TGTGCCAGCAGGCGCGGACAGGGAAGGGGACAGCCCCAGCATTTT	CASRRGQGRGQPQHF
.	TRBV4-1	.	TRBJ2-3	TGCGCCAGCAGCTTATTTGAGCTGCGGGGGCCCTCTAGCACAGATACGCAGTATTTT	CASSLFELRGPSSTDTQYF
few	TRBV21-1	.	TRBJ2-7	TGTGCCAGCAGCAATACCTACGAGCAGTACTTC	CASSNTYEQYF
.	TRBV2	.	TRBJ2-6	TGTGCCAGCAGTCCGGGGGACGGAAGAAGCTCTGGGGCCAACGTCCTGACTTTC	CASSPGDGRSSGANVLTF
few	TRBV7-2	.	TRBJ2-1	TGTGCCAGCAGCTTAGAATCGTGGGAAAGCTCCTACAATGAGCAGTTCTTC	CASSLESWESSYNEQFF
.	TRBV7-2	.	TRBJ2-4	TGTGCCAGCAGCTCGGTTTACAGGGTCGATATAGGACAGTACTTC	CASSSVYRVDIGQYF
.	TRBV25-1	.	TRBJ1-5	TGTGCCAGCAGTGATAGACAGGCGCGTCAGCCCCAGCATTTT	CASSDRQARQPQHF
.	TRBV7-9	.	TRBJ2-3	TGTGCCAGCAGCTTTCTAGTAGATACGCAGTATTTT	CASSFLVDTQYF
few	TRBV14	.	TRBJ1-2	TGTGCCAGCAGCCAAGTGGGTGATGGCTACACCTTC	CASSQVGDGYTF
.	TRBV7-7	.	TRBJ1-2	TGTGCTAGCACCCCCACCCGGAGCTATGGCTACACCTTC	CASTPTRSYGYTF
.	TRBV27	.	TRBJ1-6	TGTGCCAGCAGTTTATCCACGGCGACAGCTAGACACTTT	CASSLSTATARHF
.	TRBV13	.	TRBJ2-4	TGTGCCAGCAGCCTATCAGGGGAAGCCAAAAACATTCAGTACTTC	CASSLSGEAKNIQYF
.	TRBV30	TRBD1	TRBJ1-1	TGTGCCTGGACCGGGACAGGGAGCATGAACACTGAAGCTTTCTTT	CAWTGTGSMNTEAFF
.	TRBV6-5	TRBD2	TRBJ2-7	TGTGCCAGCAGTTACCCGACTAGCGGGGTGGGGGAGCAGTACTTC	CASSYPTSGVGEQYF